The clone carrying this T cell receptor (beta chain) turned up a few times. This sample is drawn from a study of response to subunit inactivated influenza vaccine. TCRdb fed the RT-PCR reads into MiXCR, producing one record per CDR3 protein. The data show 600,000 to 700,000 distinct CDR3 sequences, with 14% seen just once and roughly 7.6% held by the top ten. Sequenced material: PBMCs from blood, taken around 15 days before vaccination. The receptor comes from a man between 50 and 59 years old who received an inactivated influenza vaccine.

The CDR3 is CASSLSSIGELFF. Here the CDR3 DNA reads TGTGCCAGCAGCTTATCCTCAATCGGGGAGCTGTTTTTT. This rearrangement joins TRBV7-9 to TRBJ2-2; no clear D gene. The V gene's germline CDR1 is SEHNR and CDR2 FQNEAQ (reference sequence). Trimming stripped 2 bases from V and 7 bases from J, with 8 bases between. The CDR3 has 13 residues.